The clone carrying this T cell receptor (beta chain) was seen a single time. The data stem from a study of blood T cell repertoires in COVID-19. At the level of the study: Donors in the United States, Italy and Spain gave samples during acute or convalescent COVID-19.

Germline values: CDR1 GTSNPN, CDR2 SVGIG (reference sequence). The CDR3 extends over 13 amino acids. Between the trimmed V and J ends, which lost 3 bases and 10 bases, there was a span of 13 bases. Study processing details: Scientists estimated how many nucleated cells there were by amplifying reference gene primers. Data came from immunoSEQ multiplex PCR; TCRdb stores just in-frame clones and leaves some out. D and trimming come from the DNA, and the V and J calls and clone size come from that table. The table records about 180,000 clones, roughly nine tenths of them present only once. Cohort allocation depended upon clinical history that participants reported.

This TCR was sampled from a woman in her thirties or forties with acute COVID-19. This chain joins TRBV30 and TRBJ2-6; possible D gene TRBD2, 6 bases. Sample: PBMCs or T cells enriched from blood (not recorded which). This CDR3 is CAWRIPGGNVLTF. The CDR3 nucleotides are TGTGCCTGGAGGATTCCTGGGGGGAACGTCCTGACTTTC.